Listed below are T cell receptor beta chains from one sample, sequenced in a study of human versus mouse CDR3 diversity and MHC coevolution. Sequencing was performed with immunoSEQ multiplex PCR; in TCRdb, only in-frame clones are kept and a portion is missing. This sample has tens of thousands of clones, with approximately 94% found just once. Sample: naive CD4+ T cells from blood. The origin of the receptors is a person aged 55-75 years in good health. CDR3s include the opening cysteine and the closing phenylalanine or tryptophan. D genes are given only for firm matches. Part of the rows lack a size; the others show once, few, many or a class for expanded clones.

v_gene: TRBV10-3; j_gene: TRBJ1-1; abundance: once; len: 17; d_gene: TRBD1; CDR3aa: CAISVAPGQGINTEAFF; CDR3nt: TGTGCCATCAGTGTAGCACCGGGACAGGGAATTAACACTGAAGCTTTCTTT
v_gene: TRBV7-2; j_gene: TRBJ1-3; abundance: -; len: 15; d_gene: -; CDR3aa: CASSPYRGSGNTIYF; CDR3nt: TGTGCCAGCAGCCCATATAGGGGGTCTGGAAACACCATATATTTT
v_gene: TRBV7-2; j_gene: TRBJ2-5; abundance: -; len: 14; d_gene: -; CDR3aa: CASSLGSLVRTQYF; CDR3nt: TGTGCCAGCAGCTTAGGGTCCCTAGTGAGGACCCAGTACTTC
v_gene: TRBV5-1; j_gene: TRBJ1-5; abundance: -; len: 15; d_gene: -; CDR3aa: CASSLAGSGNQPQHF; CDR3nt: TGCGCCAGCAGCTTGGCCGGGTCGGGCAATCAGCCCCAGCATTTT
v_gene: TRBV11-2; j_gene: TRBJ2-3; abundance: -; len: 15; d_gene: TRBD2; CDR3aa: CASSLGGGPGDTQYF; CDR3nt: TGTGCCAGCAGCTTAGGGGGAGGGCCGGGAGATACGCAGTATTTT
v_gene: TRBV7-3; j_gene: TRBJ2-3; abundance: -; len: 14; d_gene: -; CDR3aa: CASSIRVNADTQYF; CDR3nt: TGTGCCAGCAGCATCCGGGTTAACGCAGATACGCAGTATTTT
v_gene: TRBV7-8; j_gene: TRBJ1-2; abundance: -; len: 17; d_gene: TRBD1; CDR3aa: CASSLVPGGLEFYGYTF; CDR3nt: TGTGCCAGCAGCTTAGTTCCAGGGGGCTTGGAGTTCTATGGCTACACCTTC
v_gene: TRBV5-4; j_gene: TRBJ1-5; abundance: few; len: 14; d_gene: -; CDR3aa: CASSLGGGNQPQHF; CDR3nt: TGTGCCAGCAGCTTGGGGGGGGGCAATCAGCCCCAGCATTTT
v_gene: TRBV7-8; j_gene: TRBJ1-2; abundance: -; len: 16; d_gene: TRBD1; CDR3aa: CASSLARGQGTYGYTF; CDR3nt: TGTGCCAGCAGCTTAGCTCGGGGACAGGGGACATATGGCTACACCTTC
v_gene: TRBV5-1; j_gene: TRBJ2-5; abundance: -; len: 14; d_gene: -; CDR3aa: CASSLGTFQETQYF; CDR3nt: TGCGCCAGCAGCTTGGGGACTTTCCAAGAGACCCAGTACTTC
v_gene: TRBV10-2; j_gene: TRBJ2-1; abundance: once; len: 14; d_gene: TRBD2; CDR3aa: CASTGGLADNEQFF; CDR3nt: TGCGCCAGCACAGGGGGACTAGCGGACAATGAGCAGTTCTTC
v_gene: TRBV6-1; j_gene: TRBJ1-4; abundance: few; len: 13; d_gene: TRBD1; CDR3aa: CASSINRGETLFF; CDR3nt: TGTGCCAGCAGTATAAACAGGGGAGAAACGCTGTTTTTT
v_gene: TRBV5-4; j_gene: TRBJ1-1; abundance: -; len: 14; d_gene: TRBD1; CDR3aa: CASGQGAGNTEAFF; CDR3nt: TGTGCCAGCGGACAGGGGGCGGGGAACACTGAAGCTTTCTTT
v_gene: TRBV7-6; j_gene: TRBJ2-2; abundance: once; len: 16; d_gene: TRBD2; CDR3aa: CASSYLAGGDTGELFF; CDR3nt: TGTGCCAGCAGCTACCTAGCGGGAGGCGACACCGGGGAGCTGTTTTTT
v_gene: TRBV2; j_gene: TRBJ1-2; abundance: -; len: 14; d_gene: -; CDR3aa: CASSEILTAGGYTF; CDR3nt: TGTGCCAGCAGTGAAATCTTGACAGCCGGTGGCTACACCTTC
v_gene: TRBV15; j_gene: TRBJ2-2; abundance: -; len: 15; d_gene: -; CDR3aa: CATSRDEGITGELFF; CDR3nt: TGTGCCACCAGCAGAGATGAGGGAATCACCGGGGAGCTGTTTTTT